This is a list of T cell receptor beta chains from one sample in a study of cytomegalovirus exposure and HLA in healthy donors. Using immunoSEQ multiplex PCR, the repertoire was profiled, and TCRdb retains in-frame clones only, with some absent. The sample includes 100,000 or so clones, about 80% of them seen just once. Specimen: PBMCs. These receptors were taken from a middle-aged man in good health and CMV-seronegative. Both conserved end residues are part of each CDR3. The D gene is left open where the match is weak. The listing skips clone size in some rows; elsewhere it reads once, few, many or a size class.

D	size	J	V	DNA	CDR3
TRBD2	.	TRBJ2-1	TRBV27	TGTGCCAGCAGTTCGGGGGGGGGCCAAAATGAGCAGTTCTTC	CASSSGGGQNEQFF
.	few	TRBJ2-1	TRBV15	TGTGCCACCAGCAGAGCCCTTTCACAGGGATACAATGAGCAGTTCTTC	CATSRALSQGYNEQFF
.	.	TRBJ2-1	TRBV27	TGTGCCAGCAGTTTATACCCTCTTGAGCGGAATGAGCAGTTCTTC	CASSLYPLERNEQFF
TRBD2	.	TRBJ2-3	TRBV19	TGTGCCAGTAGCCCTTTATTGGCTAGCGGGGTTACAGATACGCAGTATTTT	CASSPLLASGVTDTQYF
TRBD1	.	TRBJ1-2	TRBV5-1	TGCGCCAGCAGAACTTCAGGACAGGAAAACTATGGCTACACCTTC	CASRTSGQENYGYTF
.	.	TRBJ2-1	TRBV5-4	TGTGCCAGCAGCTTTAGTGTGGGGGCCTCCTACAATGAGCAGTTCTTC	CASSFSVGASYNEQFF
.	.	TRBJ2-7	TRBV27	TGTGCCAGCAGCTCGAATCGTCAGGGCTACGAGCAGTACTTC	CASSSNRQGYEQYF
.	.	TRBJ2-3	TRBV9	TGTGCCAGCAGCGTCGCGGATACGCAGTATTTT	CASSVADTQYF
TRBD1	.	TRBJ2-7	TRBV28	TGTGCCAGCAGGTTCCGGGACAGGGACCCGCAGTACTTC	CASRFRDRDPQYF
.	once	TRBJ1-6	TRBV5-4	TGTGCCAGCAGCTTAAGTGTCTCCGGGACAAATAATTCACCCCTCCACTTT	CASSLSVSGTNNSPLHF
.	few	TRBJ1-2	TRBV6-6	TGTGCCAGCAGTTACGCGGGGGACGGTAGCTGGGGTGGCTACACCTTC	CASSYAGDGSWGGYTF
.	.	TRBJ2-2	TRBV28	TGTGCCAGCTACCCAGGGGTCGGGGAGCTGTTTTTT	CASYPGVGELFF
.	.	TRBJ1-2	TRBV11-2	TGTGCCAGCAGCTTAGATCGGGGGGACTATGGCTACACCTTC	CASSLDRGDYGYTF
TRBD1	.	TRBJ1-1	TRBV11-2	TGTGCCAGCAGCAAGGGACAGGGGGCCACTGAAGCTTTCTTT	CASSKGQGATEAFF
.	.	TRBJ2-3	TRBV27	TGTGCCAGCAGTTCCGGGGATGGGGGGGATACGCAGTATTTT	CASSSGDGGDTQYF
TRBD1	.	TRBJ1-2	TRBV10-3	TGTGCCATCAGTGAGTCTCGGGGCAGACAGGGAAAGAATGGCTACACCTTC	CAISESRGRQGKNGYTF
TRBD1	once	TRBJ1-5	TRBV27	TGTGCCAGCAGTGCACAGGGGAATCAGCCCCAGCATTTT	CASSAQGNQPQHF
TRBD2	.	TRBJ2-5	TRBV28	TGTGCCAGCAGTTTATCGCGGGGGTTAGAGACCCAGTACTTC	CASSLSRGLETQYF
.	.	TRBJ2-5	TRBV6-1	TGTGCCGGCCTCAGGGCCTACCAAGAGACCCAGTACTTC	CAGLRAYQETQYF
TRBD2	.	TRBJ2-3	TRBV30	TGTGCCTGGACCTTAGCGGGGGGGCGGGTAGATACGCAGTATTTT	CAWTLAGGRVDTQYF
TRBD2	.	TRBJ2-5	TRBV5-1	TGCGCCAGCAGCGCAGTACTAGCGGGGGAACGGGAGACCCAGTACTTC	CASSAVLAGERETQYF
.	.	TRBJ1-2	TRBV19	TGTGCCAGTAGTCCCCGACAGCGAAATGGCTACACCTTC	CASSPRQRNGYTF
.	.	TRBJ1-5	TRBV7-9	TGTGCCAGCACCAGAGGTGAAGCCCCGAATCAGCCCCAGCATTTT	CASTRGEAPNQPQHF
.	once	TRBJ1-4	TRBV7-9	TGTGCCAGCAGCCGATTTGAACCGCCCCCAGGGCCAAGGAACGAAAAACTGTTTTTT	CASSRFEPPPGPRNEKLFF
TRBD1	.	TRBJ1-1	TRBV6-1	TGTGCCAGCAGTGAACCGACAGGGGGTAGGGGCACTGAAGCTTTCTTT	CASSEPTGGRGTEAFF
TRBD1	few	TRBJ1-2	TRBV2	TGTGCCAGCAACCCTCGGACAGGCGTTATGGGTTATGGCTACACCTTC	CASNPRTGVMGYGYTF
TRBD2	.	TRBJ2-5	TRBV28	TGTGCCAGCAGTTTAGGTGGCGGGGGAAGGGAGACCCAGTACTTC	CASSLGGGGRETQYF
.	.	TRBJ1-2	TRBV14	TGTGCCAGCAGCCCCAGGCAGGGTAACTATGGCTACACCTTC	CASSPRQGNYGYTF
.	.	TRBJ2-7	TRBV7-2	TGTGCCAGCAGCTTCCGACAGGGAGGCCTCGAGCAGTACTTC	CASSFRQGGLEQYF
TRBD1	.	TRBJ2-7	TRBV19	TGTGCCAGTAGTAAGGGACAGAGCTCCTACGAGCAGTACTTC	CASSKGQSSYEQYF
.	.	TRBJ1-5	TRBV7-2	TGTGCCAGCAGCTTAGCTATCAGCAATCAGCCCCAGCATTTT	CASSLAISNQPQHF
TRBD1	.	TRBJ1-1	TRBV6-6	TGTGCCAGCAGTTACTCGACAGGGGGTGGGGGGGCTTTCTTT	CASSYSTGGGGAFF
.	few	TRBJ1-2	TRBV7-2	TGTGCCAGCAGCTTAGTACGAGGGTCCGGGCGGATCTACACCTTC	CASSLVRGSGRIYTF
TRBD2	.	TRBJ2-4	TRBV7-8	TGTGCCAGCAGCTTAGTAGGGTTAAGCGGGGGGCCGAGGGGAGGTGTCAAAAACATTCAGTACTTC	CASSLVGLSGGPRGGVKNIQYF
.	.	TRBJ2-1	TRBV30	TGTGCCTGGAGTGTAGACAGATACAATGAGCAGTTCTTC	CAWSVDRYNEQFF
TRBD1	.	TRBJ1-2	TRBV7-2	TGTGCCAGCAGCGAAACACAGGGGGCCTATGGCTACACCTTC	CASSETQGAYGYTF
.	.	TRBJ2-5	TRBV11-2	TGTGCCAGCAGCTTCGGGACAAGACAAGAGACCCAGTACTTC	CASSFGTRQETQYF
.	.	TRBJ1-2	TRBV4-2	TGTGCCAGCAGCTCTTTATCACAGGGAAGAAACTATGGCTACACCTTC	CASSSLSQGRNYGYTF
.	.	TRBJ1-2	TRBV6-1	TGTGCCAGCAGTGGGCGGACGGAGGCCGTTAACTATGGCTACACCTTC	CASSGRTEAVNYGYTF
.	once	TRBJ1-1	TRBV6-5	TGTGCCAGCAGTTCCCCCCCGGGGGTAGCTGAAGCTTTCTTT	CASSSPPGVAEAFF
TRBD1	.	TRBJ2-1	TRBV5-1	TGCGCCAGCAGCCCCAGACAGGGGGCCTTACCTACCAATGAGCAGTTCTTC	CASSPRQGALPTNEQFF
.	.	TRBJ1-1	TRBV27	TGTGCCAGCAGTTTATTCCATCCCGTCGGGGGACTGGCTTTCTTT	CASSLFHPVGGLAFF
TRBD1	.	TRBJ2-5	TRBV14	TGTGCCAGCAGCCAAGAACGGGGGACAGGGTCTCGAGAGACCCAGTACTTC	CASSQERGTGSRETQYF
TRBD1	once	TRBJ1-3	TRBV6-6	TGTGCCAGCACGCTTCAGGGGGCCCCTGGAAACACCATATATTTT	CASTLQGAPGNTIYF
TRBD1	.	TRBJ2-1	TRBV7-3	TGTGCCAGCAGCTTAACAGGGGGCGCTGGCACAAGAGAGCAGTTCTTC	CASSLTGGAGTREQFF
TRBD1	.	TRBJ2-3	TRBV18	TGTGCCAGCTCACCCAGGGGGCGCGAAGATACGCAGTATTTT	CASSPRGREDTQYF
.	.	TRBJ2-5	TRBV19	TGTGCCAGTAGCCCAAGGGGGAACCTAGAGACCCAGTACTTC	CASSPRGNLETQYF
.	.	TRBJ1-1	TRBV6-1	TGTGCCAGCAAAATGTTAAATAAGGGGACTGAAGCTTTCTTT	CASKMLNKGTEAFF
.	.	TRBJ1-2	TRBV21-1	TGTGCCAGCAGCAAAGAGTCCGGGGGAGGATATGGCTACACCTTC	CASSKESGGGYGYTF
.	.	TRBJ1-5	TRBV7-9	TGTGCCAGCAGCTTAGACAGGGTAGGCCAGCCCCAGCATTTT	CASSLDRVGQPQHF
.	once	TRBJ1-5	TRBV19	TGTGCCAGTAGTATCGCGGGGACCCATTATAGCAATCAGCCCCAGCATTTT	CASSIAGTHYSNQPQHF
.	.	TRBJ1-1	TRBV10-3	TGTGCCACGGGTGGGGGGGGCACTGAAGCTTTCTTT	CATGGGGTEAFF
TRBD2	.	TRBJ2-5	TRBV6-4	TGTGCCAGCAGTCGACTAGCCGGGGAGACCCAGTACTTC	CASSRLAGETQYF
.	few	TRBJ1-6	TRBV7-9	TGTGCCAGCAGCTTAGTCCAGGCAAATTCACCCCTCCACTTT	CASSLVQANSPLHF
.	.	TRBJ1-3	TRBV5-6	TGTGCCAGCAGCCCCAATCGGGGAAACACCATATATTTT	CASSPNRGNTIYF
.	few	TRBJ1-4	TRBV30	TGTGCCTGGAGTGTACCGGGGGTAATAGAAAAACTGTTTTTT	CAWSVPGVIEKLFF
TRBD1	.	TRBJ1-2	TRBV30	TGTGCCTGGAGTGTAATGCCCCTTTTAAACAGGGGGTTCTATGGCTACACCTTC	CAWSVMPLLNRGFYGYTF
TRBD1	.	TRBJ1-6	TRBV5-1	TGCGCCAGCAGCTCCCGACAGGGGAGGAATTCACCCCTCCACTTT	CASSSRQGRNSPLHF
.	few	TRBJ1-1	TRBV4-1	TGCGCCAGCAGCCAAGAGTGGGCAGGGGCTATCCGGAGGAACACTGAAGCTTTCTTT	CASSQEWAGAIRRNTEAFF
.	large	TRBJ2-3	TRBV14	TGTGCCAGCAGCCAAGCCCCGCGGGTGAGCACAGATACGCAGTATTTT	CASSQAPRVSTDTQYF